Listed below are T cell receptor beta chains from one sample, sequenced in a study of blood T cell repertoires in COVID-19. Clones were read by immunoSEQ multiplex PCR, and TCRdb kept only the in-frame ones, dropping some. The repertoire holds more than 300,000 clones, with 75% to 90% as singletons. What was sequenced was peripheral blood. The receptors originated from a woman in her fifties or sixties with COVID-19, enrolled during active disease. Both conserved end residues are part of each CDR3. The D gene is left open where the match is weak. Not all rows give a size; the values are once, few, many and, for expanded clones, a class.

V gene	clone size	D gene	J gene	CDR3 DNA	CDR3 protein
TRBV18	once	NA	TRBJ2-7	TGTGCCAGCTCCAACGCGAGAGGCTACGAGCAGTACTTC	CASSNARGYEQYF
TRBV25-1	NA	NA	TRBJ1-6	TGTGCCAGCAGCTCGGCGGCGGGGGCGAATAGTTCACCCCTCCACTTT	CASSSAAGANSSPLHF
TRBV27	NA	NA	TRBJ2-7	TGTGCCAGCAGCTCCACGCGCAGGGTGAGTAAGCCCTACGAGCAGTACTTC	CASSSTRRVSKPYEQYF
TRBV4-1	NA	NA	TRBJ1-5	TGCGCCAGCAGCCAAGGACTGGGGAGAGAAAATCAGCCCCAGCATTTT	CASSQGLGRENQPQHF
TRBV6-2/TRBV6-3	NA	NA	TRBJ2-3	TGTGCCAGCAGTTACTCGTTTTGGGAGGTGCATAATAGCACAGATACGCAGTATTTT	CASSYSFWEVHNSTDTQYF
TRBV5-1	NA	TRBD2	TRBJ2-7	TGCGCCAGCAGCCCCGGACTAGCGGGAGTTTCTTTTATGTACGAGCAGTACTTC	CASSPGLAGVSFMYEQYF
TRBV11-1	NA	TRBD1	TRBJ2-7	TGTGCCAGCAGGCGGGACAGGGGCTACGAGCAGTACTTC	CASRRDRGYEQYF
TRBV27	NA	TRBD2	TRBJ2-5	TGTGCCAGCAGTCTAGGGGGGCTAGCGGGAGCCGCCGGGGAGACCCAGTACTTC	CASSLGGLAGAAGETQYF
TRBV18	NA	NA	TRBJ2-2	TGTGCCAGCTCACCGGGCCCGGGACATACCGGGGAGCTGTTTTTT	CASSPGPGHTGELFF
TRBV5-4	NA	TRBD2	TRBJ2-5	TGTGCCAGCAGCCGGACTAGCGGGAGGGCCCCCTCTAGGGAGACCCAGTACTTC	CASSRTSGRAPSRETQYF
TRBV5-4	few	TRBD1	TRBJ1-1	TGTGCCAGCAGCCCTAGACAGGGGGCGCTGATGGAAGCTTTCTTT	CASSPRQGALMEAFF
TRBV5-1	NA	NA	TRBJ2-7	TGCGCCAGCAGCTTGGCACAGGCGCCCTACGAGCAGTACTTC	CASSLAQAPYEQYF
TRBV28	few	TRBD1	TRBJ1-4	TGTGCCAGCAGTCAGACAGGGATCGGTTCCGTTGAAAAACTGTTTTTT	CASSQTGIGSVEKLFF
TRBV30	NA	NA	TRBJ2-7	TGTGCCTGGAGCAGGGGTTGGGAGCAGTACTTC	CAWSRGWEQYF
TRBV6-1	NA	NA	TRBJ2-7	TGTGCCAGCAGTGAGGGGGGTGTAACGCTATACGAGCAGTACTTC	CASSEGGVTLYEQYF
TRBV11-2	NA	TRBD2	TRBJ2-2	TGTGCCAGCAGCCCACAACTAGCGGGAAGCACCGGGGAGCTGTTTTTT	CASSPQLAGSTGELFF